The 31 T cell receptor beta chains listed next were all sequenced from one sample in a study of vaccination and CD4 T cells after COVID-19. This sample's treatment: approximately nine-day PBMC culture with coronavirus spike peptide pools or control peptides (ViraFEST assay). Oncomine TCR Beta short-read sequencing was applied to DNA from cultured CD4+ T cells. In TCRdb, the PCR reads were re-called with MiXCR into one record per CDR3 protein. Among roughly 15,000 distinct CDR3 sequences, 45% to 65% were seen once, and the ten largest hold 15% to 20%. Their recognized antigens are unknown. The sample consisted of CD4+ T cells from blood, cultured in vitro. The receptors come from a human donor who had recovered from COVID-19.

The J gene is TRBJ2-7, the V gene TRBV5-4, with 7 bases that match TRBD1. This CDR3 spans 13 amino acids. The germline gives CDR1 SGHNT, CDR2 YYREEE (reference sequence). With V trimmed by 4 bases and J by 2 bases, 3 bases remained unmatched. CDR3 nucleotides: TGTGCCAGCAGCCTGACAGGGACCTACGAGCAGTACTTC. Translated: CASSLTGTYEQYF.

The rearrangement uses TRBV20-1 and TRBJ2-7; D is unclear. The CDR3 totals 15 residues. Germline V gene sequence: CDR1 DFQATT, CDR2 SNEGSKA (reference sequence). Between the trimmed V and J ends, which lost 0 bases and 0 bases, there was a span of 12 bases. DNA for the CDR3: TGCAGTGCTAGAGAGACCTCTGCGAGCTCCTACGAGCAGTACTTC. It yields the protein CSARETSASSYEQYF.

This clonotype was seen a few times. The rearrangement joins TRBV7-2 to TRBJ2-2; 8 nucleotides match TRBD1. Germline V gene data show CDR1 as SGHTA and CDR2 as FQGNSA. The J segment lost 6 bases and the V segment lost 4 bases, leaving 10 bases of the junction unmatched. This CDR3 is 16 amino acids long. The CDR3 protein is CASSSRQGLGSGELFF. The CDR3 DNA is TGTGCCAGCAGCTCGCGACAGGGGCTTGGTTCCGGGGAGCTGTTTTTT.

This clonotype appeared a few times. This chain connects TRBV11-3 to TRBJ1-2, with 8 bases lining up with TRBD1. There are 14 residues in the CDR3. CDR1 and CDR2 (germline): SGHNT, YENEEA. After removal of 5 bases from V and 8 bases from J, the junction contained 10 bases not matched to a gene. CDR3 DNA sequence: TGTGCCAGCAGCCCTGGACAGGGTAGGACCGGCTACACCTTC. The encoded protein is CASSPGQGRTGYTF.

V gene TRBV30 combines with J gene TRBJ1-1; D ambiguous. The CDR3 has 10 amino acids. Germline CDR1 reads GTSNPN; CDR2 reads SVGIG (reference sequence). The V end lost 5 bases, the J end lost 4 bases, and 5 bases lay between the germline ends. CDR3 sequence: CAWDLTEAFF. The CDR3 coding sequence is TGTGCCTGGGACCTCACTGAAGCTTTCTTT.

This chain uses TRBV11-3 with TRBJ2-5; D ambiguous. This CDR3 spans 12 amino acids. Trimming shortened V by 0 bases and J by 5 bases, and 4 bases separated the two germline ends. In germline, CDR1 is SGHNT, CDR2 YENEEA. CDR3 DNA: TGTGCCAGCAGCTTAGATCACGAGACCCAGTACTTC. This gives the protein CASSLDHETQYF.

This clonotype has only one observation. The CDR3: CASSGWGQGGNTIYF. DNA for the CDR3: TGTGCCAGCAGTGGGTGGGGACAGGGTGGAAACACCATATATTTT. The J gene is TRBJ1-3, the V gene TRBV6-1; 9 nucleotides align to TRBD1. The CDR3 runs to 15 residues. CDR1 and CDR2 from the germline V gene are MNHNS and SASEGT. The V gene end was trimmed by 4 bases and the J gene end by 3 bases; junction bases not matched to a gene: 4.

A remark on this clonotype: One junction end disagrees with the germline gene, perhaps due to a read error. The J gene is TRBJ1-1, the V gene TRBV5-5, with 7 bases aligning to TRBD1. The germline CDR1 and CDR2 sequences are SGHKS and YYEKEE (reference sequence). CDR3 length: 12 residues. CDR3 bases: TGTGCCACCAGCGACAGGGACCGTATGGCTTTCTTT. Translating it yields CATSDRDRMAFF.

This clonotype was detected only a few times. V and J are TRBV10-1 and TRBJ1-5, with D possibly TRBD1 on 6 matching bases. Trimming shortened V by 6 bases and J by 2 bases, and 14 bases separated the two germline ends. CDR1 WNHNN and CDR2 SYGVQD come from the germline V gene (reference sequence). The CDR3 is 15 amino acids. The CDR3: CASRGQIRGNQPQHF. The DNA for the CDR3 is TGCGCCAGCAGAGGACAGATTAGGGGCAATCAGCCCCAGCATTTT.

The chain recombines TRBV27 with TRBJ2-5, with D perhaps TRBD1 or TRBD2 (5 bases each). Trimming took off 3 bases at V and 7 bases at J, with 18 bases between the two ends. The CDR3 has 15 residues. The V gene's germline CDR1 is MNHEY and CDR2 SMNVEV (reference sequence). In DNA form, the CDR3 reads TGTGCCAGCAGTTTCCAACTCGGGACCGCCGGGACCCAGTACTTC. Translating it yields CASSFQLGTAGTQYF.

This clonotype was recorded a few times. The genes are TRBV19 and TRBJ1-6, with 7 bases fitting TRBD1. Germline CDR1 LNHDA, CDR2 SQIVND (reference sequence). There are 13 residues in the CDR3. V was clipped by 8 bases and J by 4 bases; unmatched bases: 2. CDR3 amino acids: CASGGQYNSPLHF. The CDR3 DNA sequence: TGTGCCAGTGGGGGACAGTATAATTCACCCCTCCACTTT.

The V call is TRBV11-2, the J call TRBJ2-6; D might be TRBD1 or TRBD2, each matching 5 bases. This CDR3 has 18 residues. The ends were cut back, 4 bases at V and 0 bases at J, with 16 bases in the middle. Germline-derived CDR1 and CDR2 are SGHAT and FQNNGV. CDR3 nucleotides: TGTGCCAGCAGCTCGGACCTTTGGGGGAGCTCTGGGGCCAACGTCCTGACTTTC. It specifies CASSSDLWGSSGANVLTF.

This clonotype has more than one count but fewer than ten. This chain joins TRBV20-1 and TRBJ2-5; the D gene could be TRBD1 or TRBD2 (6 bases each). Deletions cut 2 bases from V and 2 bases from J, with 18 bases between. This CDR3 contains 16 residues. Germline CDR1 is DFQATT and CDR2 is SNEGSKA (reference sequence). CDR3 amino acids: CSARRGASYEQETQYF. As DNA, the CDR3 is TGCAGTGCTAGAAGGGGGGCTAGCTATGAACAAGAGACCCAGTACTTC.

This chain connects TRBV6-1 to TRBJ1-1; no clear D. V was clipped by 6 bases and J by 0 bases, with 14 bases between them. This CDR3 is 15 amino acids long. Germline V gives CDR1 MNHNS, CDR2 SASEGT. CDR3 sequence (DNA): TGTGCCAGCAGCGAATTGAGGTTTATGAACACTGAAGCTTTCTTT. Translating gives CASSELRFMNTEAFF.

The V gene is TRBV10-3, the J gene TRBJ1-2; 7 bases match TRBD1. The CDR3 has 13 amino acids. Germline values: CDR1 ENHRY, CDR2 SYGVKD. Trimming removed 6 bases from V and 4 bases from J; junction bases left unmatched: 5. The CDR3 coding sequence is TGTGCCATCAGCCTACAGGGGATCTATGGCTACACCTTC. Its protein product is CAISLQGIYGYTF.

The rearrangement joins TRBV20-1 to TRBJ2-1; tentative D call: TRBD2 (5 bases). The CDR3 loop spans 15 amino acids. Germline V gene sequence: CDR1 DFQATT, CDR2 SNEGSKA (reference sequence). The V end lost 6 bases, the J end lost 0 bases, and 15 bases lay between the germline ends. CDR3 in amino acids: CSASRTRSSYNEQFF. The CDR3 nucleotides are TGCAGTGCGAGCCGGACTCGGAGCTCCTACAATGAGCAGTTCTTC.

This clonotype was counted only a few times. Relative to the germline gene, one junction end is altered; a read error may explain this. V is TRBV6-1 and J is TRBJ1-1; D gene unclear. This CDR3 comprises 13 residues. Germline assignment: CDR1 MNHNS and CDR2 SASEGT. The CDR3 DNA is TGTGCCAGCAGAGAAGACATGAACACTGAAGCTTTCTTT. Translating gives CASREDMNTEAFF.

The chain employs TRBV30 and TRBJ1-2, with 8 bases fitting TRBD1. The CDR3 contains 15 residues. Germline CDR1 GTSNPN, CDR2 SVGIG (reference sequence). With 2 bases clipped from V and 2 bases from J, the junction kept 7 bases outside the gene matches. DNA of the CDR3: TGTGCCTGGAGTCTTTACCGGGACAGGAACTATGGCTACACCTTC. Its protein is CAWSLYRDRNYGYTF.

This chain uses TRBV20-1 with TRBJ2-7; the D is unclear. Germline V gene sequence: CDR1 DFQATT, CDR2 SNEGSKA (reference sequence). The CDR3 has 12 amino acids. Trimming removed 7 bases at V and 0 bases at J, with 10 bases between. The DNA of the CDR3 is TGCAGTGTCCCAACTCCCTCCTACGAGCAGTACTTC. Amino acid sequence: CSVPTPSYEQYF.

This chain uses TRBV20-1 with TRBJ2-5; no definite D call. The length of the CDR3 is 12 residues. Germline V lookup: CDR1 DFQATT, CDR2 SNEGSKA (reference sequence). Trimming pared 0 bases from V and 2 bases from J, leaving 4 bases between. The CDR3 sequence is CSARETQETQYF. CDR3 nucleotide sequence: TGCAGTGCTAGAGAGACACAAGAGACCCAGTACTTC.

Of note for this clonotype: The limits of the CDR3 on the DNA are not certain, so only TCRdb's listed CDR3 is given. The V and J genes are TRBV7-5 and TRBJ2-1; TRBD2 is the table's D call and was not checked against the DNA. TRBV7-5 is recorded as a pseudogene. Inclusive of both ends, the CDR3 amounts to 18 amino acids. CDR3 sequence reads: CISVPEAEPFRPDNEQFF.

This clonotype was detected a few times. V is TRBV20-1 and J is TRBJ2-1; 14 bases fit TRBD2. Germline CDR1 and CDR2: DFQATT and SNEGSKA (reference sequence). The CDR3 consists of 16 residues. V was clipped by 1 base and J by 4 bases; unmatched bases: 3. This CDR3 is CSARGGTSGGYNEQFF. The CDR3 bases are TGCAGTGCTAGAGGAGGGACTAGCGGGGGTTACAATGAGCAGTTCTTC.

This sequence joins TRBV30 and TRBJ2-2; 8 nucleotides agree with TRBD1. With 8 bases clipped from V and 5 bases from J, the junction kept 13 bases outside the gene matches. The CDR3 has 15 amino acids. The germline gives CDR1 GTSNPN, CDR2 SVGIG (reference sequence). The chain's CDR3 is CARRDRDRRTGELFF. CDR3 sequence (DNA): TGTGCCCGACGGGACCGGGACAGGAGGACCGGGGAGCTGTTTTTT.

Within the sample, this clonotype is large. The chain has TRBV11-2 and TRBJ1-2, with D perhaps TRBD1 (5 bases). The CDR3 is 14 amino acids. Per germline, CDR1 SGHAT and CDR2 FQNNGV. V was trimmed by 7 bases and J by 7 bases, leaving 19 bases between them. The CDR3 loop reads CASTRLRGAGGYTF. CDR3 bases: TGTGCCAGCACCAGACTGCGAGGGGCAGGTGGCTACACCTTC.

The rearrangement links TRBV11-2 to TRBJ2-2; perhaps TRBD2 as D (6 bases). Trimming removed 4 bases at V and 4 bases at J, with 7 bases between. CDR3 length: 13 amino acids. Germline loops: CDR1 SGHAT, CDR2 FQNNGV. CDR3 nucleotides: TGTGCCAGCAGCTACGGGGGCACCGGGGAGCTGTTTTTT. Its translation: CASSYGGTGELFF.

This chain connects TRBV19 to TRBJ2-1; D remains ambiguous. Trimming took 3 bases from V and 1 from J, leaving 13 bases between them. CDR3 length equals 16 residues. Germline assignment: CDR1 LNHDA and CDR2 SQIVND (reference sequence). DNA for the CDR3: TGTGCCAGTAGTATTCGGAGTACCCTTTCCTACAATGAGCAGTTCTTC. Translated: CASSIRSTLSYNEQFF.

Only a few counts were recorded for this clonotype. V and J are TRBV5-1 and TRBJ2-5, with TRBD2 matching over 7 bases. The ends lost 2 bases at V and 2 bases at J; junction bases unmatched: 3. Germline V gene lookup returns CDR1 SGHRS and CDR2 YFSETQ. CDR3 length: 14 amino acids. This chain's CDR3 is CASSLPSGQETQYF. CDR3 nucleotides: TGCGCCAGCAGCTTACCTAGCGGACAAGAGACCCAGTACTTC.

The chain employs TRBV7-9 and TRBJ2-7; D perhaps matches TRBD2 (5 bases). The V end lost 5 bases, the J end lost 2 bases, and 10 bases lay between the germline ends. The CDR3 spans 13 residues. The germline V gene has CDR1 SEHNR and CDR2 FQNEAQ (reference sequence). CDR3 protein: CASSPDSTYEQYF. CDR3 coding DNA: TGTGCCAGCAGCCCGGACTCCACCTACGAGCAGTACTTC.

The CDR3 loop reads CSARGQGEAFF. The CDR3 DNA reads as TGCAGTGCTAGAGGACAGGGAGAAGCTTTCTTT. The chain uses TRBV20-1 and TRBJ1-1, with 7 bases matching TRBD1. The CDR3 loop spans 11 amino acids. Germline V lookup: CDR1 DFQATT, CDR2 SNEGSKA (reference sequence). Unmatched junction bases numbered 1, after V lost 1 base and J lost 8 bases.

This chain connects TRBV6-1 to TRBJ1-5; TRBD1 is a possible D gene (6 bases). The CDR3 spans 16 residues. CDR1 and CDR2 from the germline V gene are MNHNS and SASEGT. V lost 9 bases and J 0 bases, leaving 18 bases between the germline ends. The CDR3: CASSKGQIYSNQPQHF. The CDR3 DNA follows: TGTGCCAGTTCGAAAGGACAGATCTATAGCAATCAGCCCCAGCATTTT.

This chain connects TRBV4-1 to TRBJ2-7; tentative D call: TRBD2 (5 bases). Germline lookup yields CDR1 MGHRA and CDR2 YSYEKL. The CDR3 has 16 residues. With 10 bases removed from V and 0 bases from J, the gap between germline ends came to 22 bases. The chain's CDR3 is CATPGLPQKGSYEQYF. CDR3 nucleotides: TGCGCCACGCCCGGACTTCCCCAGAAAGGCTCCTACGAGCAGTACTTC.